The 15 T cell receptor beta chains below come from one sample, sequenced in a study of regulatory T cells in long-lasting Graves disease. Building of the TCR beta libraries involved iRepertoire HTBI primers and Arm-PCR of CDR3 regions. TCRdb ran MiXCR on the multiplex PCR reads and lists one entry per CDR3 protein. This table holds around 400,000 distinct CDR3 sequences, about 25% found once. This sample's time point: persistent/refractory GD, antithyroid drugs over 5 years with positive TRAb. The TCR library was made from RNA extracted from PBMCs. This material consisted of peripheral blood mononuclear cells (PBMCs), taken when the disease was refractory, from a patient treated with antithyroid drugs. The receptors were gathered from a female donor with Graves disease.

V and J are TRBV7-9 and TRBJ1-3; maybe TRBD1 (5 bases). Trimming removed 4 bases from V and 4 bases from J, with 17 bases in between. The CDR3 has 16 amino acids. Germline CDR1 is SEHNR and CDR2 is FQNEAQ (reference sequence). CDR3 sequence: CASSSAAGPGGNTIYF. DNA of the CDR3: TGTGCCAGCAGCTCGGCGGCAGGGCCGGGCGGAAACACCATATATTTT.

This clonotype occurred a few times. The CDR3 DNA is TGTGCCAGCAGGTCGGGTGCAACTAATGAAAAACTGTTTTTT. Protein product: CASRSGATNEKLFF. V and J are TRBV6-1 and TRBJ1-4; D is uncertain. The CDR3 contains 14 residues. V dropped 6 bases and J dropped 0 bases, with 8 bases sitting between them. The V gene's germline CDR1 is MNHNS and CDR2 SASEGT.

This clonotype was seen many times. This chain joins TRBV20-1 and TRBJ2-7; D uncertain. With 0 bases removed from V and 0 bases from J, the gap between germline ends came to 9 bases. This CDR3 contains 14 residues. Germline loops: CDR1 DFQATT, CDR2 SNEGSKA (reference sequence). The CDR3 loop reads CSARDLASSYEQYF. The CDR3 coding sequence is TGCAGTGCTAGAGATCTGGCGAGCTCCTACGAGCAGTACTTC.

CDR3 bases: TGTGCCAGCAGCCAACGGCCCTTGAGCAATCAGCCCCAGCATTTT. Protein product: CASSQRPLSNQPQHF. The rearrangement links TRBV3-1 to TRBJ1-5; D is unclear. Germline V lookup: CDR1 LGHDT, CDR2 YNNKEL (reference sequence). The CDR3 sequence is 15 residues long. V shed 2 bases and J shed 1 base, with 9 bases lying between them.

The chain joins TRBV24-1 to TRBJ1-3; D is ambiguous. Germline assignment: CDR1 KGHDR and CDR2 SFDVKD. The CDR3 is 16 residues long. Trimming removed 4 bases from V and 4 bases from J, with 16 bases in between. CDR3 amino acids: CATSDSTQLGGNTIYF. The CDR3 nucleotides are TGTGCCACCAGTGACTCGACCCAACTAGGGGGAAACACCATATATTTT.

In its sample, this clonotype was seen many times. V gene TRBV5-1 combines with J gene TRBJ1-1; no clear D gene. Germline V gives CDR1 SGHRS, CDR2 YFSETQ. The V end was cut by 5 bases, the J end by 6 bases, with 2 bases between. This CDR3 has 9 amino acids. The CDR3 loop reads CASRPEAFF. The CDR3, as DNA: TGCGCCAGCAGGCCTGAAGCTTTCTTT.

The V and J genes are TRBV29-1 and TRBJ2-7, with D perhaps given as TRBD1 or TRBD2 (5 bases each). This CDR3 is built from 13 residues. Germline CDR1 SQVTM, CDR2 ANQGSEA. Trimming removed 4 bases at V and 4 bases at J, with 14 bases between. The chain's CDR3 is CSVGDLKRYEQYF. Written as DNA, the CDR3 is TGCAGCGTTGGGGACCTGAAGAGATACGAGCAGTACTTC.

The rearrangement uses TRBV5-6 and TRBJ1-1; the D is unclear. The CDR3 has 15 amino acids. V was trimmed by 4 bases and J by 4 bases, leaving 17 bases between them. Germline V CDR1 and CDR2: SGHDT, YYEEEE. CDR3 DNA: TGTGCCAGCAGCATACCTCATTCCGGAGGCACTGAAGCTTTCTTT. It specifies CASSIPHSGGTEAFF.

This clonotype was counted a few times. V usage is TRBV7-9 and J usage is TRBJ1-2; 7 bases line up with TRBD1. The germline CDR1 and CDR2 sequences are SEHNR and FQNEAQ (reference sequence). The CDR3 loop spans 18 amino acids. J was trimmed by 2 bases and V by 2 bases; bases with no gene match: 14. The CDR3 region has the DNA TGTGCCAGCAGCTTAACGAACAGGGGCATTGGTTTCAACTATGGCTACACCTTC. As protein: CASSLTNRGIGFNYGYTF.

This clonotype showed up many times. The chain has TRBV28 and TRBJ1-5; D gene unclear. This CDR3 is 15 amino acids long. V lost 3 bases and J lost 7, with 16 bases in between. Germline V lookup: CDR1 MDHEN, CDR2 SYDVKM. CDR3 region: CASSLLSGAGQPQHF. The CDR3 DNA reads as TGTGCCAGCAGTTTGCTCTCTGGTGCGGGACAGCCCCAGCATTTT.

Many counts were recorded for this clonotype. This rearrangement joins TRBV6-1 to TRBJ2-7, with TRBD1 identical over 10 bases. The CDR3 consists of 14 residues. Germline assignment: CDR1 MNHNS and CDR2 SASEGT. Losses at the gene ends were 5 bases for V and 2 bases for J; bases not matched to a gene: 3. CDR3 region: CASSPDRGPYEQYF. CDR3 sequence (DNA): TGTGCCAGCAGTCCCGACAGGGGGCCCTACGAGCAGTACTTC.

CDR3: CATSRDPGTGANVLTF. DNA for the CDR3: TGTGCCACCAGCAGAGATCCGGGGACCGGGGCCAACGTCCTGACTTTC. The chain recombines TRBV15 with TRBJ2-6, with D perhaps assigned TRBD1 or TRBD2 (5 bases each). The CDR3 contains 16 residues. CDR1 is LNHNV, CDR2 YYDKDF, per germline (reference sequence). V was cut by 0 bases and J by 4 bases, with 10 bases left in between.

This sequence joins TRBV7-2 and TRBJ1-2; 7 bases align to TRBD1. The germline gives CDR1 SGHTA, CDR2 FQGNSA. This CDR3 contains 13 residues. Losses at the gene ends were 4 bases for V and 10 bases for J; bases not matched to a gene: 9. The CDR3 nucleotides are TGTGCCAGCAGCTCCGGGGGGGACAGACACTACACCTTC. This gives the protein CASSSGGDRHYTF.

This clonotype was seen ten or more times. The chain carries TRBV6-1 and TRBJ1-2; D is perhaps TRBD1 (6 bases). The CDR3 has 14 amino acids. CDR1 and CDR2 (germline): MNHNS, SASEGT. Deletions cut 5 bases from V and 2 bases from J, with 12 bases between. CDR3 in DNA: TGTGCCAGCAGTCGACGAGGGGGGAACTATGGCTACACCTTC. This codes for CASSRRGGNYGYTF.

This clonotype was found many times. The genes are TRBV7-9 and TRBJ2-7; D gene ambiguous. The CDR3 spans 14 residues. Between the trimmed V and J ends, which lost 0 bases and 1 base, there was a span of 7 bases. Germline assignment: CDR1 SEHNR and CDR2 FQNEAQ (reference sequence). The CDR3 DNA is TGTGCCAGCAGCTTAGCTCTCCGATCCTACGAGCAGTACTTC. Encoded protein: CASSLALRSYEQYF.